Listed below are T cell receptor beta chains from one sample, sequenced in a study of tumor-infiltrating lymphocytes in primary liver carcinoma. TCRdb redid the calling of the multiplex PCR reads with MiXCR, one entry per CDR3 protein. The top ten hold 6.5% of the sample, which has about 330,000 distinct CDR3 sequences, 65% seen once. Sequencing was carried out using peripheral blood. These TCRs come from a man between 35 and 55 years old with primary liver carcinoma and hepatitis B virus infection. Each CDR3 is given with its conserved first and last residue. The D gene is left open where the match is weak. Size values are once, few and many counts, or a class for expanded clones, and some rows have none.

clone_size	v_call	j_call	d_call	cdr3_nt	cdr3_aa
-	TRBV6-2/TRBV6-3	TRBJ2-3	-	TGTGCCAGCAGTTACTCTGGACAGAGAAGCAATCAGCCCCAGTATTTT	CASSYSGQRSNQPQYF
many	TRBV12-3/TRBV12-4	TRBJ2-1	-	TGTGCCAGCAGTTTCGATCGCGGTTACAATGAGCAGTTCTTC	CASSFDRGYNEQFF
-	TRBV5-1	TRBJ2-3	-	TGCGCCGGCAGCTTGGCCTTTGGTAGCGGAGCCACAGATACGCAGTATTTT	CAGSLAFGSGATDTQYF
many	TRBV4-1	TRBJ1-5	-	TGCGCCAGCAGCCAAGCGGGACTTCCCAATCAGCCCCAGCATTTT	CASSQAGLPNQPQHF
-	TRBV12-3/TRBV12-4	TRBJ2-7	TRBD1	TGTGCTAGCATTTTTGGGACAGGGGGAGAGCAGTACTTC	CASIFGTGGEQYF
-	TRBV5-4	TRBJ2-3	TRBD1	TGTGCCAGCAGCTTCTTAAGGGGGCCAGATACGCAGTATTTT	CASSFLRGPDTQYF
many	TRBV5-1	TRBJ2-4	-	TGCGCCAGCAGCTTGGCGGGATTAGACATTCAGTACTTC	CASSLAGLDIQYF
-	TRBV6-5	TRBJ1-2	-	TGTGCCAGCAGTTTTTTGCAGGGAAACTATGGCTACACCTTC	CASSFLQGNYGYTF
-	TRBV12-3/TRBV12-4	TRBJ2-5	TRBD2	TGTGTCAGCAGCCCCTCGGGGGGAGAGACCCAATACTTC	CVSSPSGGETQYF
many	TRBV11-2	TRBJ2-7	TRBD1	TGTGCCAGCAGCTTAGGGACAGGGGGCTTCTACGAGCAGTACTTC	CASSLGTGGFYEQYF
-	TRBV12-3/TRBV12-4	TRBJ1-1	-	TGTGCCAGCGTCACCGCAGGGTTTACCACTGAACCTTTCTTT	CASVTAGFTTEPFF